A single sample gave rise to the 15 T cell receptor beta chains below, sequenced in a study of shared clonotypes between healthy human individuals. This table comes from immunoSEQ multiplex PCR, and its TCRdb copy is limited to in-frame clones, with some not included. The repertoire holds nearly 750,000 clones, 72% seen once, with under 2% in the top ten. Sequencing input: memory CD4+ T cells sorted from blood. Specified subset: CD45RA-negative fraction. These receptor sequences come from a woman aged 30 to 39 in good health.

This sequence joins TRBV11-2 and TRBJ2-1, with D hard to call. In germline, CDR1 is SGHAT, CDR2 FQNNGV. Between the trimmed V and J ends, which lost 5 bases and 11 bases, there was a span of 16 bases. The CDR3 consists of 13 residues. The CDR3 DNA is TGTGCCAGCAGCGATCCGGTCGGTCTCCAGCAGTTCTTC. It specifies CASSDPVGLQQFF. The full variable domain, in which reference TRBV11-2 and TRBJ2-1 provide the parts outside the CDR3, is EAGVAQSPRYKIIEKRQSVAFWCNPISGHATLYWYQQILGQGPKLLIQFQNNGVVDDSQLPKDRFSAERLKGVDSTLKIQPAKLEDSAVYLCASSDPVGLQQFFGPGTRLTVL.

The chain combines TRBV5-6 with TRBJ2-1; D not certain. Germline V gives CDR1 SGHDT, CDR2 YYEEEE. V lost 0 bases, J lost 5 bases, and 9 bases lay in between. The CDR3 has 14 residues. The CDR3: CASSLATVHNEQFF. The CDR3 nucleotides are TGTGCCAGCAGCTTGGCAACTGTCCACAATGAGCAGTTCTTC.

The CDR3 region is CASSLAGTTTGELFF. CDR3 bases: TGCGCCAGCAGCTTGGCCGGGACCACCACCGGGGAGCTGTTTTTT. The chain couples TRBV5-1 to TRBJ2-2, with D perhaps being TRBD1 or TRBD2 (5 bases each). The V end was cut by 0 bases, the J end by 4 bases, with 10 bases between. Germline CDR1 and CDR2: SGHRS and YFSETQ. This CDR3 region has 15 residues.

V is TRBV7-6 and J is TRBJ1-4; 7 positions agree with TRBD1. Trimming cost V 5 bases and J 0 bases; bases outside gene matches: 6. The germline gives CDR1 SGHVS, CDR2 FNYEAQ. The CDR3 consists of 16 residues. CDR3 coding DNA: TGTGCCAGCAGCCCGGGACAGACCGCAACTAATGAAAAACTGTTTTTT. It is translated as CASSPGQTATNEKLFF.

V usage is TRBV30 and J usage is TRBJ2-7; no clear D. V lost 4 bases, J lost 0 bases, and 22 bases lay in between. Looked up from germline, CDR1 is GTSNPN and CDR2 is SVGIG (reference sequence). The CDR3 is 17 residues long. This CDR3 is CAWNDRASGRYSYEQYF. CDR3 coding DNA: TGTGCCTGGAACGATAGGGCGTCCGGCCGATACTCCTACGAGCAGTACTTC.

The count of this clone is one. The same CDR3 is also encoded by other DNA sequences in this sample. The chain uses TRBV5-1 and TRBJ2-5; TRBD1 aligns across 7 bases. This CDR3 has 14 residues. V shed 1 base, J shed 5 bases, and the junction held 5 bases outside the gene matches. Germline loops: CDR1 SGHRS, CDR2 YFSETQ. CDR3 sequence: CASSLLRGRETQYF. In DNA, the CDR3 is TGCGCCAGCAGCTTGTTGAGGGGGCGGGAGACCCAGTACTTC.

The chain has TRBV6-5 and TRBJ2-7; D might be TRBD1 (6 bases). Trimming left V 7 bases short and J 3 bases short, with 13 bases between. The CDR3 loop spans 13 amino acids. Germline values: CDR1 MNHEY, CDR2 SVGAGI. Here the CDR3 reads CASKPTGVYEQYF. CDR3 in DNA: TGTGCCAGCAAGCCGACAGGAGTCTACGAGCAGTACTTC.

This clone was counted a few times. The chain has TRBV6-1 and TRBJ1-1; 7 bases line up with TRBD1. Germline V gives CDR1 MNHNS, CDR2 SASEGT. V lost 7 bases, J lost 1 base, and 6 bases stayed unmatched. The length of the CDR3 is 14 residues. Here the CDR3 reads CASTAGQQNTEAFF. In DNA form, the CDR3 reads TGTGCCAGCACCGCGGGACAGCAGAACACTGAAGCTTTCTTT.

The CDR3 bases are TGTGCCAGCAGCTTAGCGTTGGCGGGAGGCACCGGGGAGCTGTTTTTT. Protein sequence: CASSLALAGGTGELFF. The J gene is TRBJ2-2, the V gene TRBV7-9; 8 nucleotides align to TRBD2. V dropped 0 bases and J dropped 4; count of bases not matched to a gene: 4. This CDR3 region has 16 residues. Germline assignment: CDR1 SEHNR and CDR2 FQNEAQ (reference sequence).

This chain joins TRBV18 and TRBJ2-1, with 8 bases that match TRBD1. CDR3 length equals 15 residues. J gave up 0 bases and V 4 bases, and 2 bases lay outside the gene matches. Per germline, CDR1 KGHSH and CDR2 LQKENI. The CDR3 region has the DNA TGTGCCAGCTCACAAGGACAGGGCTCCTACAATGAGCAGTTCTTC. Translated: CASSQGQGSYNEQFF.

The chain links TRBV19 to TRBJ2-6, with 8 bases matching TRBD1. Looked up from germline, CDR1 is LNHDA and CDR2 is SQIVND (reference sequence). The V segment lost 3 bases and the J segment 0 bases; nucleotides outside the gene matches: 4. The CDR3 extends over 17 amino acids. The CDR3 loop reads CASSIGTGISGANVLTF. As DNA, the CDR3 is TGTGCCAGTAGTATTGGGACAGGTATCTCTGGGGCCAACGTCCTGACTTTC.

Here the CDR3 DNA reads TGTGCCACCAGACTTAAGAGCGGGGGATCCTACGAGCAGTACTTC. This translates into CATRLKSGGSYEQYF. The chain carries TRBV19 and TRBJ2-7, with TRBD2 matching over 8 bases. This CDR3 has 15 amino acids. The ends lost 10 bases at V and 1 base at J; junction bases unmatched: 12. Germline V gene data show CDR1 as LNHDA and CDR2 as SQIVND (reference sequence).

The chain links TRBV4-2 to TRBJ2-7; D unresolved. CDR1 LGHNA and CDR2 YNFKEQ come from the germline V gene. V shed 5 bases and J shed 0 bases, with 11 bases lying between them. This CDR3 has 14 amino acids. CDR3 protein: CASSTKVRSYEQYF. As DNA, the CDR3 is TGTGCCAGCAGCACGAAGGTTCGCTCCTACGAGCAGTACTTC.

J is TRBJ2-1 and V is TRBV5-1; 9 positions match TRBD2. The length of the CDR3 is 17 residues. V dropped 2 bases and J dropped 2; count of bases not matched to a gene: 8. The V gene's germline CDR1 is SGHRS and CDR2 YFSETQ. Here the CDR3 DNA reads TGCGCCAGCAGCTTCGGTCTCGGACTAGCGACCTACAATGAGCAGTTCTTC. Translating it yields CASSFGLGLATYNEQFF.

The chain employs TRBV7-2 and TRBJ1-2; D is ambiguous. V lost 2 bases to trimming and J lost 4 bases, with 8 bases between them. The CDR3 covers 13 residues. The germline V gene encodes CDR1 SGHTA and CDR2 FQGNSA. The CDR3 region has the DNA TGTGCCAGCAGCTTACCGGGTCCCTATGGCTACACCTTC. Protein product: CASSLPGPYGYTF.